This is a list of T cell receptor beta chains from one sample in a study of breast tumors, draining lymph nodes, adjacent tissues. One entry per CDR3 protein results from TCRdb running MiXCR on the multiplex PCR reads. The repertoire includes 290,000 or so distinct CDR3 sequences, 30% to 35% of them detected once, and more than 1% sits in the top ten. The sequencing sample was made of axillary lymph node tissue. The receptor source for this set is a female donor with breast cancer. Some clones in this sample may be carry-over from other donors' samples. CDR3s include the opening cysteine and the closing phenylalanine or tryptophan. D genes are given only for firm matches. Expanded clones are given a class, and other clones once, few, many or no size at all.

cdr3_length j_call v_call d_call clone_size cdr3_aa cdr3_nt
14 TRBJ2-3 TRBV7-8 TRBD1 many CASSLRGLTDTQYF TGTGCCAGCAGCTTGAGGGGGCTGACAGATACGCAGTATTTT
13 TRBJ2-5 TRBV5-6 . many CASRPRAEETQYF TGTGCCAGCAGACCCCGGGCAGAAGAGACCCAGTACTTC
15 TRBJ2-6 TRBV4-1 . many CASSQGPGLANVLTF TGCGCCAGCAGCCAAGGGCCCGGGTTAGCCAACGTCCTGACTTTC
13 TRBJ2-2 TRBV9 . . CASSSLTGGELFF TGTGCCAGCAGCTCACTTACTGGCGGGGAGCTGTTTTTT
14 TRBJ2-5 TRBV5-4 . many CASSDSLRGETQYF TGTGCCAGCAGCGACAGCCTAAGGGGAGAGACCCAGTACTTC
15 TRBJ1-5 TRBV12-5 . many CASGLGQFGNQPQHF TGTGCTAGTGGTTTGGGACAGTTCGGCAATCAGCCCCAGCATTTT
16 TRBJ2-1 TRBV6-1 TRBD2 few CASSALSGSSYNEQFF TGTGCCAGCAGTGCTCTTAGCGGGAGCTCCTACAATGAGCAGTTCTTC
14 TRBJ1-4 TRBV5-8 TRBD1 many CASSLTGDNEKLFF TGTGCCAGCAGCTTGACAGGGGACAATGAAAAACTGTTTTTT
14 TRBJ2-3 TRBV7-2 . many CASSLGGLADTQYF TGTGCCAGCAGCTTAGGGGGCTTGGCAGATACGCAGTATTTT
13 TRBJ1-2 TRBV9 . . CASGVNVDHGYTF TGTGCCAGCGGCGTAAACGTGGACCATGGCTACACCTTC
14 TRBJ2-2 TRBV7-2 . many CASSQGAGAGELFF TGTGCCAGCAGTCAGGGGGCGGGGGCCGGGGAGCTGTTTTTT
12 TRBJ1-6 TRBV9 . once CARSEGSSPLHF TGTGCCAGGAGCGAGGGCAGTTCACCCCTCCACTTT
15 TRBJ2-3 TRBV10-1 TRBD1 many CASSERGQGADTQYF TGCGCCAGCAGTGAACGGGGACAGGGAGCGGATACGCAGTATTTT
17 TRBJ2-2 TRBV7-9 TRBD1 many CASSFFVGTGLTGELFF TGTGCCAGCAGCTTCTTTGTGGGGACAGGGTTAACCGGGGAGCTGTTTTTT
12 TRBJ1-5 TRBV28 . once CASEVRLGPRHF TGTGCCAGCGAGGTCAGGCTCGGGCCCCGGCATTTT
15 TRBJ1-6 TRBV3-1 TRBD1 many CASSSPGQENSPLHF TGTGCCAGCAGTTCCCCGGGACAGGAAAATTCACCCCTCCACTTT
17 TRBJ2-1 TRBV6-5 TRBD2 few CASSHRRFSGTHNEQFF TGTGCCAGCAGTCACCGGAGGTTTAGCGGGACCCACAATGAGCAGTTCTTC
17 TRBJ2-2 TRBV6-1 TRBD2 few CASSEWGGGSGTGELFF TGTGCCAGCAGTGAATGGGGGGGAGGAAGTGGCACCGGGGAGCTGTTTTTT
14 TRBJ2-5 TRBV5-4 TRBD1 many CASSPGQLQETQYF TGTGCCAGCAGCCCGGGACAGCTGCAAGAGACCCAGTACTTC
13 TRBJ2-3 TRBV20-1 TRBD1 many CSARKGGLDTQYF TGCAGTGCTAGGAAAGGGGGCTTAGATACGCAGTATTTT
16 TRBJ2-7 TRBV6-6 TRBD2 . CASSYLGTSYSYEQYF TGTGCCAGCAGTTACCTCGGGACTAGCTATTCCTACGAGCAGTACTTC
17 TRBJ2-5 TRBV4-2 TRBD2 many CASSQDFGGRAGETQYF TGTGCCAGCAGCCAAGATTTTGGCGGGAGGGCCGGAGAGACCCAGTACTTC
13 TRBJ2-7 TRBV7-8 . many CASSYRAAAEQYF TGTGCCAGCAGCTACCGAGCAGCCGCGGAGCAGTACTTC
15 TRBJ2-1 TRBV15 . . CATSRDFGSYSEQLF TGTGCCACCAGCAGAGATTTCGGCAGCTACAGTGAGCAGCTCTTC
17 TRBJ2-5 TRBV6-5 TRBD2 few CASSYYRTSGRGETQYF TGTGCCAGCAGTTACTACAGGACTAGCGGGCGAGGGGAGACCCAGTACTTC
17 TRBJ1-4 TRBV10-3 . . CAISGREGSYGGEKLFF TGTGCCATCAGTGGAAGGGAAGGGTCCTACGGAGGGGAAAAACTGTTTTTT
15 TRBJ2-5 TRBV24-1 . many CATSDFRGAEETQYF TGTGCCACCAGTGATTTCAGGGGGGCGGAAGAGACCCAGTACTTC